These T cell receptor beta chains were read from a single sample in a study of blood T cell repertoires in COVID-19. Profiled with immunoSEQ multiplex PCR; TCRdb holds only in-frame clones, not every one. Of 110,000 or so clones in the sample, around 76% are singletons; the top ten hold roughly 19%. Sequencing was carried out using peripheral blood. The receptors shown here come from a woman in her seventies with acute or convalescent COVID-19. The CDR3 runs from the conserved cysteine through the conserved F or W. Fields, in order: D gene, clone size, J gene, V gene, CDR3 DNA, CDR3 protein. The D gene is left open where the match is weak. Part of the rows lack a size; the others show once, few, many or a class for expanded clones.

>.|many|TRBJ1-1|TRBV7-9
TGTGCCAGCGACCAATCGGGGTCGAACACTGAAGCTTTCTTT
CASDQSGSNTEAFF
>.|once|TRBJ2-7|TRBV3-1/TRBV3-2
TGTGCCAGCAGCCCTTACCCAGGGGAGCAGTACTTC
CASSPYPGEQYF
>.|few|TRBJ2-1|TRBV14
TGTGCCAGCAGCCAGGACAGTTCCTACAATGAGCAGTTCTTC
CASSQDSSYNEQFF
>TRBD1|few|TRBJ1-2|TRBV15
TGTGCCACCAGCAGAGCCGAGACAGGGGAGGGTGGCTACACCTTC
CATSRAETGEGGYTF
>.|.|TRBJ1-1|TRBV5-1
TGCGCCAGCAGCTTGGACGGGGTGAACACTGAAGCTTTCTTT
CASSLDGVNTEAFF
>.|.|TRBJ1-2|TRBV5-1
TGCGCCAGCAGCTTGGAAGGCCGACAGTTTGATGGCTACACCTTC
CASSLEGRQFDGYTF
>.|.|TRBJ1-3|TRBV3-1/TRBV3-2
TGTGCCAGCAGCCCGCGAAGGGGGGGCGGCACCATATATTTT
CASSPRRGGGTIYF
>.|few|TRBJ1-2|TRBV14
TGTGCCAGCAGCCAAGTGGGGGCAGCATGGGGGAACTATGGCTACACCTTC
CASSQVGAAWGNYGYTF
>.|.|TRBJ1-5|TRBV6-5
TGTGCCAGCAGTTACTCGGGAGGGGATCAGCCCCAGCATTTT
CASSYSGGDQPQHF
>TRBD1|.|TRBJ1-1|TRBV11-2
TGTGCCAGCAGCCTAGATAGGGGGACAGCGGCAGCTTTCTTT
CASSLDRGTAAAFF
>TRBD1|.|TRBJ2-2|TRBV29-1
TGCAGCGTAACCCAGGGGGCGAGAAACACCGGGGAGCTGTTTTTT
CSVTQGARNTGELFF
>.|once|TRBJ2-7|TRBV3-1/TRBV3-2
TGTGCCAGCAGCCCCTCGGGATACGAGCAGTACTTC
CASSPSGYEQYF
>.|.|TRBJ2-5|TRBV19
TGTGCCAGTAGCCAGGGAGGGGGACGGGAGACCCAGTACTTC
CASSQGGGRETQYF
>.|once|TRBJ1-4|TRBV7-2
TGTGCCAGCAGCCAAGGGGGGGCAGGGGTGAATGAAAAACTGTTTTTT
CASSQGGAGVNEKLFF
>TRBD1|once|TRBJ2-7|TRBV7-2
TGTGCCAGCAGCCATCGGACAGGTTCCTACGAGCAGTACTTC
CASSHRTGSYEQYF
>.|.|TRBJ2-4|TRBV27
TGTGCCAGCAGTTTAATTAAGGGGCTAGCCAAAAACATTCAGTACTTC
CASSLIKGLAKNIQYF
>TRBD2|.|TRBJ2-1|TRBV6-5
TGTGCCAGCAGTTCCAGGACTAGCGGGAACAATGAGCAGTTCTTC
CASSSRTSGNNEQFF
>TRBD1|.|TRBJ1-1|TRBV6-5
TGTGCCAGCAGGCTTACAGGGGACACTGAAGCTTTCTTT
CASRLTGDTEAFF
>TRBD2|.|TRBJ2-5|TRBV5-4
TGTGCCAGCAGCTTCCGGGGGGAACAAGAGACCCAGTACTTC
CASSFRGEQETQYF
>.|.|TRBJ1-4|TRBV28
TGTGCCAGCAGTTTGGCGGGGGTTAAGGAAAAACTGTTTTTT
CASSLAGVKEKLFF
>.|few|TRBJ2-3|TRBV9
TGTGCCAGCAGCGTGAGGCCGGCGTCAGCGGCTAGCACAGATACGCAGTATTTT
CASSVRPASAASTDTQYF
>.|.|TRBJ2-3|TRBV3-1/TRBV3-2
TGTGCCAGCAGCCGAGCGGCGGGGACTAGCACAGATACGCAGTATTTT
CASSRAAGTSTDTQYF
>TRBD1|.|TRBJ2-2|TRBV19
TGTGCCAGCGCCAACCACCCGACAGGGTCTCAGGAGCTGTTTTTT
CASANHPTGSQELFF
>TRBD1|.|TRBJ1-1|TRBV5-1
TGCGCCAGCAGCTTGAGTGACAGGGGGATGAACACTGAAGCTTTCTTT
CASSLSDRGMNTEAFF
>.|few|TRBJ1-1|TRBV28
TGTGCCAGCGAGGAAGGGGGAAACACTGAAGCTTTCTTT
CASEEGGNTEAFF
>.|many|TRBJ1-6|TRBV2
TGTGCCAGCAGGCACAGGGCGGAGGTGGATTCACCCCTCCACTTT
CASRHRAEVDSPLHF
>TRBD1|.|TRBJ2-2|TRBV5-5
TGTGCCAGCAGCCCTATCTCCGGGACAGGGTACACCGGGGAGCTGTTTTTT
CASSPISGTGYTGELFF
>TRBD1|once|TRBJ1-6|TRBV15
TGTGCCACCGGGGACAGAAATAATTCACCCCTCCACTTT
CATGDRNNSPLHF
>.|.|TRBJ2-7|TRBV20-1
TGCAGTGCTAGAGAGAGGGAGCAGTACTTC
CSAREREQYF
>.|.|TRBJ1-1|TRBV30
TGTGCCTGGAGTGTTACACAGAAGAACACTGAAGCTTTCTTT
CAWSVTQKNTEAFF
>.|.|TRBJ1-1|TRBV28
TGTGCCAGCAGTTTATGGTCCGGGGGGAACACTGAAGCTTTCTTT
CASSLWSGGNTEAFF
>.|once|TRBJ2-2|TRBV12-3/TRBV12-4
TGTGCCAGCAGTTTCCAGGCCGGGGAGCTGTTTTTT
CASSFQAGELFF
>.|.|TRBJ1-4|TRBV7-2
TGTGCCAGCAGCTTAGCGCGCCGGGAAAAACTGTTTTTT
CASSLARREKLFF
>.|.|TRBJ1-1|TRBV7-9
TGTGCCAGCAGCTCCCAGGGGTTGGGTGAAGCTTTCTTT
CASSSQGLGEAFF
>TRBD2|.|TRBJ2-2|TRBV19
TGTGCCAGTAGTACCCCGGGGGGGGCCTATTACGACACCGGGGAGCTGTTTTTT
CASSTPGGAYYDTGELFF
>TRBD2|once|TRBJ2-3|TRBV2
TGTGCCAGCAGTGTCGAAGCGGGGGGTACAGATACGCAGTATTTT
CASSVEAGGTDTQYF
>.|.|TRBJ2-7|TRBV3-1/TRBV3-2
TGTGCCAGCAGCCAAAGAGGTCGTAGCCCCTACGAGCAGTACTTC
CASSQRGRSPYEQYF
>TRBD1|.|TRBJ1-3|TRBV6-5
TGTGCCAGCAGTTACAGGGGGCAGTCTGGAAACACCATATATTTT
CASSYRGQSGNTIYF
>TRBD2|few|TRBJ2-1|TRBV9
TGTGCCAGCAGGAGACTAGCGGCGGGGGGTGAGCAGTTCTTC
CASRRLAAGGEQFF
>TRBD1|.|TRBJ2-7|TRBV30
TGTGCCTTAGACAGGGCGAGCTCCTACGAGCAGTACTTC
CALDRASSYEQYF
>.|.|TRBJ2-1|TRBV25-1
TGTGCCAGCAGTGGGGAGCGCAGACGGCTGCGTATCTACAATGAGCAGTTCTTC
CASSGERRRLRIYNEQFF
>.|.|TRBJ2-1|TRBV18
TGTGCCAGCTCACCAGACCTAGGGCAGGGGTTTTCCTACAATGAGCAGTTCTTC
CASSPDLGQGFSYNEQFF
>TRBD2|.|TRBJ2-7|TRBV5-1
TGCCCCAGCTTGCGCCTTGGGGGGGGCCGGGGGGGGGAGCAGTACTTC
CPSLRLGGGRGGEQYF
>.|few|TRBJ1-1|TRBV19
TGTGCCAGTAGCACAGGGATGAACACTGAAGCTTTCTTT
CASSTGMNTEAFF
>TRBD1|.|TRBJ2-5|TRBV14
TGTGCCAGCAGCCAACATTTACAGGGGGAGAAGACCCAGTACTTC
CASSQHLQGEKTQYF